These 30 T cell receptor beta chains were all obtained from the same sample, sequenced in a study of T cells expressing NK-cell markers. TCRdb re-called the 5' RACE reads; one entry per CDR3 protein, DNA not given. The repertoire table contains over 350,000 distinct CDR3 sequences. Sample: blood T cells: a sorted CD56 or NKG2C T cell subset, CD4+ or CD8+ T cells, or bulk PBMC T cells (not recorded which). The origin of the receptors is a woman between 45 and 60 years old in good health.

CDR3: CASSEAGTSQAQHF. The genes are TRBV2 and TRBJ1-5. In germline, CDR1 is SNHLY, CDR2 FYNNEI. CDR3 size: 14 residues.

The CDR3 loop is CASSLPRGSGRTEAFF. V is TRBV28 and J is TRBJ1-1. CDR1 is MDHEN and CDR2 is SYDVKM in the germline V gene. The CDR3 consists of 16 residues.

J is TRBJ2-1 and V is TRBV20-1; TCRdb selects TRBD2, and the lack of DNA leaves this call unchecked. Germline loops: CDR1 DFQATT, CDR2 SNEGSKA (reference sequence). The length of the CDR3 is 14 residues. CDR3 region: CSARAGERYNEQFF.

The CDR3: CASSIRGLAGGIYNEQFF. V is TRBV19 and J is TRBJ2-1; TCRdb picks TRBD2, but there is no DNA to check that call. The CDR3 extends over 18 amino acids. Germline CDR1 is LNHDA and CDR2 is SQIVND (reference sequence).

The chain combines TRBV9 with TRBJ2-1. The germline gives CDR1 SGDLS, CDR2 YYNGEE. The CDR3 runs 17 residues. The CDR3 protein is CASSVATGLNPYNEQFF.

The rearrangement uses TRBV5-1 and TRBJ2-1; lacking DNA, the TRBD1 call made by TCRdb goes unchecked. CDR3 length: 15 amino acids. The germline V gene encodes CDR1 SGHRS and CDR2 YFSETQ. The CDR3 sequence: CASSSGTRGNNEQFF.

The chain links TRBV11-3 to TRBJ2-2; the TRBD2 assignment by TCRdb is unverifiable without DNA. Germline loops: CDR1 SGHNT, CDR2 YENEEA. The CDR3 length is 15 residues. The CDR3: CASSVRVSLGGELFF.

This rearrangement joins TRBV11-2 to TRBJ2-1; without DNA, the TCRdb call of TRBD1 cannot be checked. This CDR3 has 13 residues. Looked up from germline, CDR1 is SGHAT and CDR2 is FQNNGV. The CDR3 sequence: CASSRPQGNEQFF.

The chain couples TRBV29-1 to TRBJ2-3; TCRdb returns TRBD2, unconfirmable since there is no DNA. This CDR3 has 16 amino acids. In germline, CDR1 is SQVTM, CDR2 ANQGSEA. CDR3 residues: CSVEDLPWTSLDTQYF.

The chain has TRBV5-1 and TRBJ2-2. CDR1 is SGHRS and CDR2 is YFSETQ in the germline V gene. CDR3 length equals 16 residues. Here the CDR3 reads CASSPLGGPNTGELFF.

The gene calls are TRBV7-9 and TRBJ2-5; absent DNA, TCRdb's TRBD1 call cannot be checked. Germline V lookup: CDR1 SEHNR, CDR2 FQNEAQ (reference sequence). CDR3 length equals 13 residues. The CDR3: CAIGSGVMETQYF. The full variable domain, its missing parts supplied by reference TRBV7-9 and TRBJ2-5, is DTGVSQNPRHKITKRGQNVTFRCDPISEHNRLYWYRQTLGQGPEFLTYFQNEAQLEKSRLLSDRFSAERPKGSFSTLEIQRTEQGDSAMYLCAIGSGVMETQYFGPGTRLLVL.

The chain recombines TRBV5-6 with TRBJ2-3; TCRdb designates TRBD2, a call that cannot be tested without DNA. The CDR3 runs to 18 residues. Germline values: CDR1 SGHDT, CDR2 YYEEEE. The CDR3: CASSSGLAGGVSRDTQYF.

The chain has TRBV28 and TRBJ1-3; there is no DNA to check the TCRdb D call of TRBD1. This CDR3 region has 13 residues. Germline V gene data show CDR1 as MDHEN and CDR2 as SYDVKM. CDR3: CASSFRGGNTIYF.

CDR3 region: CASRGTVFYNEQFF. This chain connects TRBV27 to TRBJ2-1; with no DNA, the TCRdb D assignment of TRBD1 cannot be verified. CDR3 length: 14 amino acids. The germline V gene encodes CDR1 MNHEY and CDR2 SMNVEV (reference sequence).

This chain links TRBV2 with TRBJ2-3; TCRdb calls TRBD2, which cannot be checked without DNA. The germline CDR1 and CDR2 sequences are SNHLY and FYNNEI. This CDR3 spans 15 amino acids. The CDR3 reads CASSELAGARDTQYF.

The chain couples TRBV30 to TRBJ2-3; the D gene TCRdb calls, TRBD2, cannot be checked with no DNA. Germline CDR1 GTSNPN, CDR2 SVGIG (reference sequence). The CDR3 is 14 amino acids. The CDR3 protein is CACRLAGVGDTQYF.

The rearrangement joins TRBV24-1 to TRBJ2-1; TCRdb designates TRBD2, a call that cannot be tested without DNA. The CDR3 extends over 14 amino acids. Germline lookup yields CDR1 KGHDR and CDR2 SFDVKD. CDR3 region: CATRRGDGRDEQFF.

V and J are TRBV20-1 and TRBJ2-7. Germline V CDR1 and CDR2: DFQATT, SNEGSKA (reference sequence). The CDR3 sequence is 13 residues long. The CDR3 sequence is CSASSRVTYEQYF.

This rearrangement joins TRBV6-6 to TRBJ2-3; the D call of TRBD1 rests on TCRdb alone, since no DNA is present to check it. The length of the CDR3 is 13 residues. CDR1 and CDR2 from the germline V gene are MNHNY and SVGAGI (reference sequence). CDR3 sequence reads: CASSPSDTDTQYF.

This chain joins TRBV12-3 or TRBV12-4 and TRBJ2-3; the D gene TCRdb calls, TRBD2, cannot be checked with no DNA. The CDR3 extends over 19 amino acids. CDR3 protein: CASSFIAQRDLPSTDTQYF.

The genes are TRBV5-5 and TRBJ1-3; without DNA, the TCRdb call of TRBD1 cannot be checked. CDR3 length: 15 residues. In germline, CDR1 is SGHKS, CDR2 YYEKEE (reference sequence). The chain's CDR3 is CASSFQGIYGNTIYF.

V usage is TRBV7-8 and J usage is TRBJ2-3; TCRdb proposes TRBD2, but this gene call is untestable without DNA. Germline assignment: CDR1 SGHVS and CDR2 FQNEAQ. The CDR3 is made up of 16 amino acids. CDR3 in amino acids: CASSLAGTSFTDTQYF.

The V gene is TRBV20-1, the J gene TRBJ2-5; TCRdb's D call, TRBD2, is unchecked because there is no DNA. Germline-derived CDR1 and CDR2 are DFQATT and SNEGSKA (reference sequence). The CDR3 loop spans 17 amino acids. The CDR3 region is CSARGWTSGSFQETQYF.

This sequence joins TRBV30 and TRBJ2-6. The CDR3 is 14 residues long. CDR1 and CDR2 (germline): GTSNPN, SVGIG (reference sequence). The CDR3 protein is CAWSEGSGANVLTF.

The genes are TRBV9 and TRBJ2-7; TCRdb names TRBD2, which stays unverified in the absence of DNA. The CDR3 contains 14 residues. Looked up from germline, CDR1 is SGDLS and CDR2 is YYNGEE. The CDR3 sequence is CASSDSGGGYEQYF.

The chain uses TRBV5-1 and TRBJ2-3; the TCRdb call, TRBD2, lacks DNA for checking. In germline, CDR1 is SGHRS, CDR2 YFSETQ. The CDR3 totals 16 residues. The CDR3 protein is CASSSPLAGTADTQYF.

The chain employs TRBV7-2 and TRBJ1-2; TCRdb reports TRBD1, a call that lacks DNA to check it against. The germline V gene encodes CDR1 SGHTA and CDR2 FQGNSA. The length of the CDR3 is 14 residues. The chain's CDR3 is CASSPGGVHYGYTF.

The V call is TRBV12-3 or TRBV12-4, the J call TRBJ2-3; the TCRdb D gene call, TRBD1, has no DNA to confirm it. This CDR3 has 14 amino acids. CDR3 sequence: CASSFGAGTDTQYF.

The genes are TRBV9 and TRBJ2-5; checking the TCRdb D call of TRBD2 is not possible without DNA. CDR3 length: 16 residues. Per the germline V gene, CDR1 is SGDLS and CDR2 is YYNGEE. CDR3 region: CASSGGPAPVWETQYF.

The chain links TRBV5-6 to TRBJ1-2. This CDR3 is 17 amino acids long. Germline-derived CDR1 and CDR2 are SGHDT and YYEEEE. The CDR3 region is CASSLGDGLSPYYGYTF.